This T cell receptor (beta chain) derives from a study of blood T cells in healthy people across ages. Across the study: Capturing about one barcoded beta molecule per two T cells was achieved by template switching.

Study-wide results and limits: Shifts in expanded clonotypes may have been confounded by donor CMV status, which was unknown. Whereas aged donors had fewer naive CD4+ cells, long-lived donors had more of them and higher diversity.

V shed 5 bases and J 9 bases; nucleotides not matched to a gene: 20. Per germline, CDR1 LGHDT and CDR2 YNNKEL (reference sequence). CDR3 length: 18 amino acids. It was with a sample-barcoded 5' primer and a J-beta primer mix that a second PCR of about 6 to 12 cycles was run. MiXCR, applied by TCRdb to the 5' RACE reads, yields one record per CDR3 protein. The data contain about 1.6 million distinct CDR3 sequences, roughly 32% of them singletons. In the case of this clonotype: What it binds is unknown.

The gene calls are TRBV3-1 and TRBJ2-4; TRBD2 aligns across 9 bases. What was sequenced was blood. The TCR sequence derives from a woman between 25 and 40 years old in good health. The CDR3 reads CASSKKGVISGSRGIQYF. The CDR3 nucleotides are TGTGCCAGCAGCAAGAAGGGGGTTATTAGCGGGAGTCGGGGCATTCAGTACTTC. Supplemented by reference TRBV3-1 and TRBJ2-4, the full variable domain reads DTAVSQTPKYLVTQMGNDKSIKCEQNLGHDTMYWYKQDSKKFLKIMFSYNNKELIINETVPNRFSPKSPDKAHLNLHINSLELGDSAVYFCASSKKGVISGSRGIQYFGAGTRLSVL.